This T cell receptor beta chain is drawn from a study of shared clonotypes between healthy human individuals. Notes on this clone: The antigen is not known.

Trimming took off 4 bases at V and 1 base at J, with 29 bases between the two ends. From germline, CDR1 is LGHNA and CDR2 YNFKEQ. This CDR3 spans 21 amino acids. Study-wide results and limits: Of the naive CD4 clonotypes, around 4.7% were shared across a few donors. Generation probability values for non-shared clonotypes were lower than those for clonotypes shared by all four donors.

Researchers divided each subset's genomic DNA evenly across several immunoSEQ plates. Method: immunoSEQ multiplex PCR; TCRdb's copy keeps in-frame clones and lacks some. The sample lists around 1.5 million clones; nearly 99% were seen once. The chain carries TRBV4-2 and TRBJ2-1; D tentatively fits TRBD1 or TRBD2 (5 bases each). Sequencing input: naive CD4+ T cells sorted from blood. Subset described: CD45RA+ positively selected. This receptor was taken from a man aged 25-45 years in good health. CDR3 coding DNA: TGTGCCAGCAGCCCGGTCGGACAATCGAAGGGAGATCTCCGGTCCTACAATGAGCAGTTCTTC. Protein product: CASSPVGQSKGDLRSYNEQFF.